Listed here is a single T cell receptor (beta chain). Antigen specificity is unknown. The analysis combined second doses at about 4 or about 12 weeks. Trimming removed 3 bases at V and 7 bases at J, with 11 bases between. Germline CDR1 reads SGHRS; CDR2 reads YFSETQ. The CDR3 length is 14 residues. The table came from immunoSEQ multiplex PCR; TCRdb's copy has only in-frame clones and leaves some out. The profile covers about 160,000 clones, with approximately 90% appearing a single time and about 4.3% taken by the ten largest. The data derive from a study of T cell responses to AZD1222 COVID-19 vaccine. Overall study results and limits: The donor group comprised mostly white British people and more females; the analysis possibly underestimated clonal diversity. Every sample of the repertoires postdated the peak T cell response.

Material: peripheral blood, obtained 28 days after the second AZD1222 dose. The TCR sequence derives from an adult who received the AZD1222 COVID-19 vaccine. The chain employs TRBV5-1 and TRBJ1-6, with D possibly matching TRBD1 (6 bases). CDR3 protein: CASSSDRPNSPLHF. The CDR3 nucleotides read TGCGCCAGCAGCTCGGACAGACCCAATTCACCCCTCCACTTT. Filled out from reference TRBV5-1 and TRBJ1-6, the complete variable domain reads KAGVTQTPRYLIKTRGQQVTLSCSPISGHRSVSWYQQTPGQGLQFLFEYFSETQRNKGNFPGRFSGRQFSNSRSEMNVSTLELGDSALYLCASSSDRPNSPLHFGNGTRLTVT.